The clone carrying this T cell receptor beta chain has only a few counts. The CDR3 loop spans 13 amino acids. V lost 8 bases and J lost 4, with 14 bases in between. From germline, CDR1 is SNHLY and CDR2 FYNNEI. The table came from immunoSEQ multiplex PCR; TCRdb's copy has only in-frame clones and leaves some out. The repertoire holds under 70,000 clones, with 88% as singletons. This sample was taken from a study of blood T cell repertoires in COVID-19. For the study at large: Spain, Italy and the United States supplied samples that represented acute and convalescent COVID-19.

Membership in each cohort depended on participant-reported clinical history. Input material: PBMCs or T cells enriched from blood (not recorded which). The origin of this receptor is a woman aged 40 to 50 who had recovered from COVID-19. This chain uses TRBV2 with TRBJ1-2; D possibly corresponds to TRBD1 (6 bases). Here the CDR3 reads CASHQQGLYGYTF. The CDR3 DNA reads TGTGCCAGCCACCAACAGGGCCTCTATGGCTACACCTTC.